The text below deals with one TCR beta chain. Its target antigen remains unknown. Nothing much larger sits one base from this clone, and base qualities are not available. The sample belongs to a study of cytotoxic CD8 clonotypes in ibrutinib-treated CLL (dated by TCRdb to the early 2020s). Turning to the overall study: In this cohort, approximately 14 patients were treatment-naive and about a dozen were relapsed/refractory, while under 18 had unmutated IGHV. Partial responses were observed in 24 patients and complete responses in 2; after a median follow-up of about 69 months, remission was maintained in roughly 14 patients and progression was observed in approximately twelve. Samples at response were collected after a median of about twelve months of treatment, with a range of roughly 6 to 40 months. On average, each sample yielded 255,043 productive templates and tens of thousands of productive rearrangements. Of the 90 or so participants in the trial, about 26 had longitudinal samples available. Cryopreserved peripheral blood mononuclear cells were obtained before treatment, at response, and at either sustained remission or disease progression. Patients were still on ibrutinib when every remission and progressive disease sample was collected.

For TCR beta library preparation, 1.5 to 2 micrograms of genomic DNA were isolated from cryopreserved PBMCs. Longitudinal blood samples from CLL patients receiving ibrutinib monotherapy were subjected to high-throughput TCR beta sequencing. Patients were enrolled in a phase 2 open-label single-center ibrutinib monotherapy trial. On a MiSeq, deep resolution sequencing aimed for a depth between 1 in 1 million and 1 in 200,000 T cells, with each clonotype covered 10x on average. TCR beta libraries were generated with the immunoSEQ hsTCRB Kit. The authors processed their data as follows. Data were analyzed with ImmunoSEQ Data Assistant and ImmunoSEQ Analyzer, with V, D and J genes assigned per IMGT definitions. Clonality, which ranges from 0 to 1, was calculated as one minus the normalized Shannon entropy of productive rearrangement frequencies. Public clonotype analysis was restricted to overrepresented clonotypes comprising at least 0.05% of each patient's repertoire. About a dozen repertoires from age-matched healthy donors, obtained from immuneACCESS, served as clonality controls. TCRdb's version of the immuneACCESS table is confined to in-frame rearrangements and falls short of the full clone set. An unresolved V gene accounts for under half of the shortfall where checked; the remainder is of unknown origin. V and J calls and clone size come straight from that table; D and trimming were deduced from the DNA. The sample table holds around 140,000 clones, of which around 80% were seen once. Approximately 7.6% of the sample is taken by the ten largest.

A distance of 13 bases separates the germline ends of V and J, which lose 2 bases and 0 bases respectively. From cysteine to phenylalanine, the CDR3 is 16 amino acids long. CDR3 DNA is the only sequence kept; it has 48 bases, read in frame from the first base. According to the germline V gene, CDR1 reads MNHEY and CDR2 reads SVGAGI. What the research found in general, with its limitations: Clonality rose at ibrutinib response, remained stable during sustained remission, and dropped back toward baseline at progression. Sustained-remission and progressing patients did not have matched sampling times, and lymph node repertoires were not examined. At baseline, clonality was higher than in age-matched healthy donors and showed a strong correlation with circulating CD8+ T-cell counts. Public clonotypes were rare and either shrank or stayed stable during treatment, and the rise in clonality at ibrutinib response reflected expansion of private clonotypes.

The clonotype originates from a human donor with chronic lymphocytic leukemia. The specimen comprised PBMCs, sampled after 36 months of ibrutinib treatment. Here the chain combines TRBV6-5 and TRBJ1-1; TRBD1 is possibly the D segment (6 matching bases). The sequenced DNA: TGTGCCAGCAGTTACAAACCGGGACAAGTGAACACTGAAGCTTTCTTT. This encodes CASSYKPGQVNTEAFF.